This TCR beta chain was sequenced in a study of cytomegalovirus exposure and HLA in healthy donors. Study observations and caveats: Follow-up analysis later connected one missense variant in DCLRE1C with trimming of TCR beta V- and J-genes. TCR beta sequences numbering around 15,000 were associated with HLA alleles at 0.05 false discovery rate in a later analysis.

As regards this clone: Its antigen is currently unknown.

Germline CDR1 reads MNHEY; CDR2 reads SVGAGI. V was trimmed by 5 bases and J by 4 bases, leaving 17 bases between them. CDR3 length equals 15 residues. The PCR used 60 Vbeta and 13 Jbeta primers. Sequencing was performed with immunoSEQ multiplex PCR; in TCRdb, only in-frame clones are kept and a portion is missing. The sample holds about 230,000 clones, about 85% seen once. Material for sequencing was PBMCs. This receptor was obtained from a girl aged 2-10 years in good health and CMV-seronegative. The chain uses TRBV6-5 and TRBJ1-1, with D tentatively TRBD1 (6 bases). CDR3 coding DNA: TGTGCCAGCAGTACCCAGCGGGGGCCGAGCACTGAAGCTTTCTTT. Amino acid sequence: CASSTQRGPSTEAFF.